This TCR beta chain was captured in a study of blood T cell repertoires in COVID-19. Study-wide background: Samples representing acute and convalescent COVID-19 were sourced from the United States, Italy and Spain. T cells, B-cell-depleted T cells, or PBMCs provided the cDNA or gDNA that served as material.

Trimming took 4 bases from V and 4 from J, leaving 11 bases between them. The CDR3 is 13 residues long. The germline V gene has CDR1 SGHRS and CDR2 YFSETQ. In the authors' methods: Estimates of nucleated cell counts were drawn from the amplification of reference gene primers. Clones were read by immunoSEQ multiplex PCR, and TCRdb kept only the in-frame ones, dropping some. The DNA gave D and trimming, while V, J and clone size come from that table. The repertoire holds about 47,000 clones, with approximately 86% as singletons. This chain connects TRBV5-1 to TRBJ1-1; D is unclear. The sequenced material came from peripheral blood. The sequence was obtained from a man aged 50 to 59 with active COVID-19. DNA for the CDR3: TGCGCCAGCAGCCCGGCGCGGGGCACTGAAGCTTTCTTT. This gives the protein CASSPARGTEAFF.